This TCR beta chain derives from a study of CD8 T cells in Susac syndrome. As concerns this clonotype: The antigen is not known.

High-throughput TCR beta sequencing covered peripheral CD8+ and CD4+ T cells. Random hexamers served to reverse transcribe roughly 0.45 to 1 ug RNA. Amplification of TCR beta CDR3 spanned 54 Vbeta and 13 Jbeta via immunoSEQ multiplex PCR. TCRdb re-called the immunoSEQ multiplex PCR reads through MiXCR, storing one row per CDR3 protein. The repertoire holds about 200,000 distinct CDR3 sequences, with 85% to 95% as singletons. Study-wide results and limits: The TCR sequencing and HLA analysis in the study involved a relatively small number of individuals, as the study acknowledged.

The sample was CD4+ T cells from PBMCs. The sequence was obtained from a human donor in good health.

The CDR3, as DNA: TGTGCCAGCAGCGTAGGGGTGGGGCTCCAAGAGACCCAGTACTTC. Translating it yields CASSVGVGLQETQYF. The chain combines TRBV9 with TRBJ2-5, with D perhaps TRBD1 (5 bases). The ends were cut back, 0 bases at V and 1 base at J, with 10 bases in the middle. CDR1 SGDLS and CDR2 YYNGEE come from the germline V gene. The CDR3 loop spans 15 amino acids.